This is a list of T cell receptor beta chains from one sample in a study of T cells in Graves' hyperthyroidism and ophthalmopathy. TCRdb passed the multiplex PCR reads through MiXCR, listing each CDR3 protein once. The sample records more than 550,000 distinct CDR3 sequences, less than 45% being singletons. Sequencing was carried out using peripheral blood or thyroid tissue (not recorded which). The receptors come from an adult man with Graves' disease, either hyperthyroidism or ophthalmopathy (not recorded which). Each CDR3 is given with its conserved first and last residue. D genes are given only for firm matches. A row's size may be missing; if present it is once, few, many or a size class.

.	TRBV29-1	TRBJ1-2	.	CSVRTQGRDYGYTF	TGCAGCGTTCGGACCCAGGGTCGGGACTATGGCTACACCTTC
.	TRBV24-1	TRBJ1-2	many	CATSDLEGEDGYTF	TGTGCCACCAGTGATTTGGAGGGGGAAGATGGCTACACCTTC
.	TRBV2	TRBJ1-4	many	CATFDRTNEKLFF	TGTGCCACGTTCGACAGGACTAATGAAAAACTGTTTTTT
.	TRBV7-6	TRBJ1-3	.	CASSRGTDGNTIYF	TGTGCCAGCAGCCGGGGGACGGATGGAAACACCATATATTTT
.	TRBV7-9	TRBJ2-7	.	CASSSGTNDIYEQYF	TGTGCCAGCAGCTCAGGGACAAACGATATCTACGAGCAGTACTTC
.	TRBV7-9	TRBJ1-6	.	CASSPRNYNSPLHF	TGTGCCAGCAGCCCCAGGAACTATAATTCACCCCTCCACTTT
TRBD2	TRBV24-1	TRBJ2-5	many	CATQTTSGSLETQYF	TGTGCCACCCAAACGACTAGCGGGAGTCTAGAGACCCAGTACTTC
.	TRBV7-8	TRBJ1-4	.	CASSRHGSTNEKLFF	TGTGCCAGCAGTAGACACGGATCTACTAATGAAAAACTGTTTTTT
.	TRBV19	TRBJ1-2	.	CASSIGIREPGHYGYTF	TGTGCCAGTAGTATAGGGATCCGGGAGCCGGGCCACTATGGCTACACCTTC
.	TRBV29-1	TRBJ2-7	few	CSGGTVEGEQYF	TGCAGCGGCGGGACAGTTGAAGGCGAGCAGTACTTC
.	TRBV12-3/TRBV12-4	TRBJ1-2	many	CASSLTGIRYGYTF	TGTGCCAGCAGTCTAACAGGGATACGGTATGGCTACACCTTC
.	TRBV29-1	TRBJ1-4	.	CSAGTNEKLFF	TGCAGCGCTGGGACTAATGAAAAACTGTTTTTT
TRBD1	TRBV7-6	TRBJ1-1	many	CASSSGQEGTEAFF	TGTGCCAGCAGCTCAGGACAGGAGGGCACTGAAGCTTTCTTT
TRBD1	TRBV12-3/TRBV12-4	TRBJ2-7	.	CASSPRGQGRAYEQYF	TGTGCCAGCAGTCCTAGGGGACAGGGTAGGGCCTACGAGCAGTACTTC
.	TRBV7-9	TRBJ2-7	.	CASSYLGTIGYEQYF	TGTGCCAGCAGCTACCTCGGGACAATTGGCTACGAGCAGTACTTC
.	TRBV2	TRBJ1-1	once	CATGKAGDTEAFF	TGTGCCACCGGAAAAGCGGGTGACACTGAAGCTTTCTTT
.	TRBV20-1	TRBJ2-5	.	CSAQTSHPIGTHYF	TGCAGTGCCCAAACTAGCCACCCAATCGGGACCCATTACTTC
.	TRBV2	TRBJ1-5	many	CASSDVGNGPQHF	TGTGCCAGCAGTGACGTGGGAAACGGGCCCCAGCATTTT
.	TRBV11-3	TRBJ1-5	few	CASSQLVGSGSQPQHF	TGCGCCAGCAGCCAACTTGTTGGGTCAGGGAGTCAGCCCCAGCATTTT
TRBD1	TRBV10-3	TRBJ1-6	.	CASGTGIDSPLHF	TGTGCCAGCGGGACAGGGATCGATTCACCCCTCCACTTT